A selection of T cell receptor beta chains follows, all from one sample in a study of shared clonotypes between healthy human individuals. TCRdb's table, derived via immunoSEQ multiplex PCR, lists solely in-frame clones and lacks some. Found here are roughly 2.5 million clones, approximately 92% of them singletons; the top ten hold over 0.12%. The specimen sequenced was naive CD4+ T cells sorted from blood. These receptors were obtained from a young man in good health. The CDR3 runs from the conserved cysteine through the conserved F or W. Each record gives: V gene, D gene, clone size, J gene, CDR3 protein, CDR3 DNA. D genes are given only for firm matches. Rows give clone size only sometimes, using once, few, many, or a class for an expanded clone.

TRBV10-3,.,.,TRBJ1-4,CAISESGPMNEKLFF,TGTGCCATCAGTGAGTCGGGACCGATGAATGAAAAACTGTTTTTT
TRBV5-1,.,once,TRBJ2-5,CASSLEGQQETQYF,TGCGCCAGCAGCTTGGAAGGACAACAAGAGACCCAGTACTTC
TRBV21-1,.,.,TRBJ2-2,CASSKRTGPNTGELFF,TGTGCCAGCAGCAAACGGACAGGCCCTAACACCGGGGAGCTGTTTTTT
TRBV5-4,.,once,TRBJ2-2,CASSLDGRAGELFF,TGTGCCAGCAGCTTGGATGGGCGAGCCGGGGAGCTGTTTTTT
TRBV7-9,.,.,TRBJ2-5,CASSRETQYF,TGTGCCAGCAGCAGGGAGACCCAGTACTTC
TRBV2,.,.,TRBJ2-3,CASSSGVISTDTQYF,TGTGCCAGCAGTAGCGGAGTAATTAGCACAGATACGCAGTATTTT
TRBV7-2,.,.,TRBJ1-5,CASSLASRNNQPQHF,TGTGCCAGCAGCTTAGCGTCCAGGAATAATCAGCCCCAGCATTTT
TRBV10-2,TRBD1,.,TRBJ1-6,CASSPVDRANSPLHF,TGCGCCAGCAGCCCCGTTGACAGGGCTAATTCACCCCTCCACTTT
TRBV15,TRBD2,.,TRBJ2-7,CATSRETSGVGEQYF,TGTGCCACCAGCAGAGAGACTAGCGGAGTCGGCGAGCAGTACTTC
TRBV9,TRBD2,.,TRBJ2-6,CASSVGEGGANVLTF,TGTGCCAGCAGCGTAGGGGAGGGTGGGGCCAACGTCCTGACTTTC
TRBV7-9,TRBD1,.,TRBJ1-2,CASSLGSSGGGTHGYTF,TGTGCCAGCAGCTTAGGAAGTTCCGGAGGGGGCACGCATGGCTACACCTTC
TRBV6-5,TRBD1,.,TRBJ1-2,CATLTSGGTNYGYTF,TGTGCCACCTTGACGTCAGGGGGGACTAACTATGGCTACACCTTC
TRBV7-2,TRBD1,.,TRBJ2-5,CASSVPGQGAAETQYF,TGTGCCAGCAGCGTTCCGGGACAGGGGGCAGCAGAGACCCAGTACTTC
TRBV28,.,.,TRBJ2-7,CASSPFRSPYEQYF,TGTGCCAGCAGTCCGTTCAGGTCCCCCTACGAGCAGTACTTC
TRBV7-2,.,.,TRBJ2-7,CASSGTSYEQYF,TGTGCCAGCAGCGGCACCTCCTACGAGCAGTACTTC
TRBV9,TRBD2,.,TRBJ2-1,CASTIAGGQSSEQFF,TGTGCCAGCACCATAGCGGGGGGGCAATCGAGTGAGCAGTTCTTC
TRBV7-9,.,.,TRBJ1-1,CASSLGGGAFF,TGTGCCAGCAGCTTAGGAGGGGGGGCTTTCTTT
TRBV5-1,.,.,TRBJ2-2,CASNVGTNTGELFF,TGCGCCAGCAATGTGGGGACGAACACCGGGGAGCTGTTTTTT
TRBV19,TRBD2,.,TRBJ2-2,CASSASGGTTGELFF,TGTGCCAGTAGTGCTAGCGGGGGAACCACCGGGGAGCTGTTTTTT
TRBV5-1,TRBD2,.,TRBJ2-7,CASSSPGLARYEQYF,TGCGCCAGCAGCTCGCCGGGACTAGCGAGGTACGAGCAGTACTTC
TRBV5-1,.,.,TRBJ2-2,CASSLATSPNTGELFF,TGCGCCAGCAGCTTGGCCACTAGCCCGAACACCGGGGAGCTGTTTTTT
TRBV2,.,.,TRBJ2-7,CASIEGFSYEQYF,TGTGCCAGCATCGAAGGATTCTCCTACGAGCAGTACTTC
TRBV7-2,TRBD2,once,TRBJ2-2,CASSPLGAGVSGELFF,TGTGCCAGCAGCCCGCTCGGGGCGGGGGTGTCCGGGGAGCTGTTTTTT
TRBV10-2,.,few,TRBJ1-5,CASSGGDQPQHF,TGCGCCAGCAGTGGGGGCGATCAGCCCCAGCATTTT
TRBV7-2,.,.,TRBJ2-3,CASSLAGGADTQYF,TGTGCCAGCAGCTTAGCGGGGGGCGCAGATACGCAGTATTTT